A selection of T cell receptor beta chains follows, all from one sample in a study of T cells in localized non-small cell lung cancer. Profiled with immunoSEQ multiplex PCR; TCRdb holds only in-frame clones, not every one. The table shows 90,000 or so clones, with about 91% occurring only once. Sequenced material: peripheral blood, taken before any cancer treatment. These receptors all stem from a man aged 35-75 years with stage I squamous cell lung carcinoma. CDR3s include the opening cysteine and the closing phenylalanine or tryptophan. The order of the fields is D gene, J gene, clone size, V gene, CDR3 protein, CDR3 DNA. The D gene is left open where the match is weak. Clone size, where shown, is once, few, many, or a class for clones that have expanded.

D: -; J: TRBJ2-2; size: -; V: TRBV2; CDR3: CASSWGSGVTGELFF; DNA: TGTGCCAGCAGTTGGGGGTCAGGGGTCACCGGGGAGCTGTTTTTT
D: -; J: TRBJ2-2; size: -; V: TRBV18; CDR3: CASSPSPPGTATTGELFF; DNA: TGTGCCAGCTCACCCTCTCCCCCCGGGACCGCGACGACCGGGGAGCTGTTTTTT
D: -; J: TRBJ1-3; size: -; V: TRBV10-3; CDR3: CAASAGNTIYF; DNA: TGTGCCGCGTCGGCGGGAAACACCATATATTTT
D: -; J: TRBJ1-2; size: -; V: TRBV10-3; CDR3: CAISLLRTEAYGYTF; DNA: TGTGCCATCAGCCTCCTTAGGACAGAGGCCTATGGCTACACCTTC
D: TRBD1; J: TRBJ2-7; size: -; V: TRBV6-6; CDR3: CASSLGGAGAYEQYF; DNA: TGTGCCAGCAGCCTAGGGGGCGCAGGGGCCTACGAGCAGTACTTC
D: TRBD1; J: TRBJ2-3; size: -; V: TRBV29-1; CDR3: CSAGTGVVDTQYF; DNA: TGCAGCGCCGGGACAGGGGTGGTAGATACGCAGTATTTT
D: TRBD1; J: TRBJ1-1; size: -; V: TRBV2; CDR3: CASLRQGAGTEAFF; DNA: TGTGCCAGTTTACGACAGGGTGCGGGGACTGAAGCTTTCTTT
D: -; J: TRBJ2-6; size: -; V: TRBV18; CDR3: CASSPLIPSGANVLTF; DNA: TGTGCCAGCTCACCATTAATCCCCTCTGGGGCCAACGTCCTGACTTTC
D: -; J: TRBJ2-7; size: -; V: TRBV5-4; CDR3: CASSEGPAYEQYF; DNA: TGTGCCAGCAGCGAGGGACCTGCCTACGAGCAGTACTTC
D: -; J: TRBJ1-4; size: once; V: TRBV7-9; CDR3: CASSPLVSGDNEKLFF; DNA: TGTGCCAGCAGCCCCCTGGTCTCAGGGGATAATGAAAAACTGTTTTTT
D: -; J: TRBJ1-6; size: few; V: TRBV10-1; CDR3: CASSDPRDKDNSPLHF; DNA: TGCGCCAGCAGTGACCCTCGGGACAAGGATAATTCACCCCTCCACTTT
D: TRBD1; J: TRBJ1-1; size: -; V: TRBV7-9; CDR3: CASSRSGTGTTEAFF; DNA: TGTGCCAGCAGCCGATCCGGGACAGGGACCACTGAAGCTTTCTTT
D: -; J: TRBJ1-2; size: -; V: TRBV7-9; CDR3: CASSPGPSWGYTF; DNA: TGTGCCAGCAGCCCCGGACCCTCCTGGGGCTACACCTTC
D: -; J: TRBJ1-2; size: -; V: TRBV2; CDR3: CASSETARASINYGYTF; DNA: TGTGCCAGCAGTGAAACCGCGAGGGCCTCCATCAACTATGGCTACACCTTC
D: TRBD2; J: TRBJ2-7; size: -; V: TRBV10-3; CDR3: CAIADAGGPGEQYF; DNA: TGTGCCATCGCCGATGCGGGGGGGCCAGGTGAGCAGTACTTC
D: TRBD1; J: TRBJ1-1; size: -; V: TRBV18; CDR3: CASSPRDRTSGNTEAFF; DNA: TGTGCCAGCTCACCCCGGGACAGGACTTCTGGGAACACTGAAGCTTTCTTT
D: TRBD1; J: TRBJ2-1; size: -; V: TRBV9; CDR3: CASSVGTGMVNEQFF; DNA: TGTGCCAGCAGCGTAGGGACAGGGATGGTAAATGAGCAGTTCTTC